This T cell receptor beta chain appears in the sequencing data of a study of T cell changes during pregnancy in multiple sclerosis. Profiling relied on immunoSEQ multiplex PCR, and the TCRdb table lists in-frame clones only, not all of them. The repertoire holds about 87,000 clones, with about 93% as singletons. In germline, CDR1 is SNHLY, CDR2 FYNNEI. The CDR3 consists of 14 residues. V was pared by 1 base and J by 2 bases, with 7 bases between. This receptor was taken from a female donor in good health, enrolled as a control in a pregnancy study. The sample was peripheral blood, taken in the third trimester of pregnancy. The chain joins TRBV2 to TRBJ2-3; D is ambiguous. In nucleotides, the CDR3 is TGTGCCAGCAGTGAAGGGCGGAACACAGATACGCAGTATTTT. This translates into CASSEGRNTDTQYF.